This paragraph covers one T cell receptor (beta chain) sequence. The data were obtained in a study of CD4+ T cells in melanoma. CDR1 is KGHSH and CDR2 is LQKENI in the germline V gene. The CDR3 runs 16 residues. Trimming took 2 bases from V and 6 from J; bases not matched to a gene: 10. Clones were sequenced by immunoSEQ multiplex PCR, and TCRdb holds only the in-frame ones, with some missing. Of some 150,000 clones listed, nearly 95% are singletons. The chain recombines TRBV18 with TRBJ1-5, with 7 nucleotides matching TRBD1. The sequence was obtained from a human donor with melanoma. CDR3 amino acids: CASSPYRQGESQPQHF. Here the CDR3 DNA reads TGTGCCAGCTCACCATACAGGCAGGGGGAGTCTCAGCCCCAGCATTTT.